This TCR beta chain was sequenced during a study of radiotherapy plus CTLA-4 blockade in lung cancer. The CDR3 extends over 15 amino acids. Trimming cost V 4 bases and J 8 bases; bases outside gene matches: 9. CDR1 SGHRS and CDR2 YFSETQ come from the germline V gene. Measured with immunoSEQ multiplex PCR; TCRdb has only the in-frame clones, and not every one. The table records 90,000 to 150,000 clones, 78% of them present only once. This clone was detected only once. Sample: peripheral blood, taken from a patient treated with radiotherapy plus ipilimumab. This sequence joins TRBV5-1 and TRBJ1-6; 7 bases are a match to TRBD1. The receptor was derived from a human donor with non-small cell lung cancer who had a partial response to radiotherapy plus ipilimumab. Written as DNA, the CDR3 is TGCGCCAGCAGCCCGCGACAGGGAAATGATTCACCCCTCCACTTT. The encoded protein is CASSPRQGNDSPLHF.